This T cell receptor beta chain emerged from a study of shared clonotypes between healthy human individuals (dated by TCRdb to 2020 to 2021). Regarding the research as a whole: The cohort included three men and a couple of women between 18 and 49 years of age. The study deeply sequenced blood TCR repertoires of five healthy adults to estimate repertoire size and the extent of clonotype sharing between individuals. For each donor, CD4 naive and CD4 memory were each given three plates, CD8 naive was given two plates, and CD8 memory was given one plate. To increase sequencing depth and limit assay-specific biases, different laboratories used diverse techniques to prepare libraries and sequence TCR repertoires. Between about 0.8 and 9 billion PBMCs per donor were obtained by leukapheresis.

Using the deep immunoSEQ assay, multiplex PCR amplified TCR CDR3 regions from genomic DNA. Extracted genomic DNA from each cell subset was spread evenly across all wells of several immunoSEQ 96-well plates, with each plate serving as a replicate. For sorted subsets, around 200 ng genomic DNA, equal to tens of thousands of T cell genomes, was loaded into each replicate PCR. Purified libraries were quantified with a Qubit 3.0 fluorometer, sized on a Bioanalyzer 2100, and re-quantified with the KAPA Library Quantification kit. Every immunoSEQ 96-well plate was sequenced on a separate single-read 150-cycle Illumina NextSeq 550 flow cell. The original methods were these. The immunoSEQ output contained only junctional sequences without quality scores, so filtering could not match that applied to full-length reads. Sequences were annotated with PyIR, a Python wrapper for IgBLAST v1.9, using IMGT germline references to assign V/J genes and CDR3. Any read was removed if the V/J assignment was weak (E-value above 1e-6), the CDR3 was missing, or the read contained stop codons, out-of-frame junctions, or ambiguous translated residues. V3J clonotypes were defined as sequences sharing the same inferred V gene, J gene, and CDR3 amino acid sequence. To compute the percentage overlap between repertoires, the number of shared unique clonotypes was divided by the size of the smaller repertoire. Three approaches were used to assess repertoire richness: RTK rarefaction, the Chao1 estimator, and Recon v2.1 estimates of unobserved clonotypes. For all TCRbeta clonotypes obtained by the gDNA method from a handful of donors, generation probabilities were computed with OLGA. The table comes from immuneACCESS by way of TCRdb, which keeps in-frame sequences with V and J called. Part of the clones is missing from these tables; in studies checked, under half for an unresolved V gene and the rest for unknown reasons. Clonal size and the V and J genes are those of that table, whereas D and trimming came from the DNA. The sample data list about 1.5 million clones, and roughly 98% of these were observed just once. In total, the top ten clones hold approximately 0.44% of the sample.

In regard to this clone: Its cognate antigen has yet to be identified. One base away there is no much larger clone; base qualities are not given.

The donors were healthy, HIV-negative adults who had no recently reported acute infections or vaccinations. Every donor was a Caucasian adult residing in Nashville, Tennessee, USA. CD4+ T cells were enriched by magnetic negative selection, after which naive cells were positively selected on CD45RA and the negative fraction was taken as the memory subset. Blood was collected by leukapheresis, and PBMCs were isolated by Ficoll-Histopaque density gradient centrifugation and then cryopreserved in liquid nitrogen vapor phase. Purity and quantity of every magnetically sorted T cell population were checked by analytical flow cytometry. Genomic DNA was isolated from each sorted fraction and quantified by UV absorbance on a Nanodrop 2000c. Overall study results and their limits: When four donors were compared, the shared fraction of clonotypes was roughly 5% for naive CD4, about 4% for naive CD8, about 2.4% for memory CD4, and approximately 0.4% for memory CD8. Naive subsets generally had larger estimated clonotype richness than memory subsets did. Compared with non-shared clonotypes, clonotypes shared by all four sorted-subset donors had higher generation probabilities. The small number of donors limited the genetic and exposure-history diversity represented. Rarefaction of sorted-subset datasets indicated incomplete sequencing despite the large sequencing depth. Sampling was limited to blood, and TCR repertoires in tissue likely differ from TCR repertoires in blood. Pairwise subsampling indicated that sequencing depth was expected to affect the degree of clonotype sharing among donors.

This TCR was sampled from a man aged 25-40 years in good health. The sample was naive CD4+ T cells sorted from blood. The sample's cell subset or site label is to be understood as: CD45RA+ positively selected.

The CDR3 region reads CASSPNIGLGTEAFF. The nucleotide sequence is TGTGCCAGCTCACCCAATATAGGACTCGGGACTGAAGCTTTCTTT. Recombination linked TRBV18 to TRBJ1-1, with the D gene not clear enough to name. V drops 3 bases and J drops 5 bases, leaving 16 bases in between. Including cysteine and phenylalanine, the CDR3 has 15 amino acids. Only the CDR3 DNA stays, 45 bases, in frame from base 1. Looking up the germline V gene yields CDR1 KGHSH and CDR2 LQKENI.